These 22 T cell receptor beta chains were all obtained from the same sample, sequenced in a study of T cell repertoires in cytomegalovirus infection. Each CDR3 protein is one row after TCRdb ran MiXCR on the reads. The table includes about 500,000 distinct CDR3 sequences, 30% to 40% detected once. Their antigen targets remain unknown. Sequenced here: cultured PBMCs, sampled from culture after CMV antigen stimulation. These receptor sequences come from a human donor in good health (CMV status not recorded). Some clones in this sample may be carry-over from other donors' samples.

Here the CDR3 reads CASSSPRTGDTIYF. The CDR3, as DNA: TGTGCCAGCAGTTCCCCCCGGACGGGGGACACCATATATTTT. V gene TRBV6-2 or TRBV6-3 combines with J gene TRBJ1-3; perhaps TRBD1 as D (5 bases). The CDR3 has 14 residues. Germline-derived CDR1 and CDR2 are MNHEY and SVGEGT. V was trimmed by 4 bases and J by 8 bases, leaving 15 bases between them.

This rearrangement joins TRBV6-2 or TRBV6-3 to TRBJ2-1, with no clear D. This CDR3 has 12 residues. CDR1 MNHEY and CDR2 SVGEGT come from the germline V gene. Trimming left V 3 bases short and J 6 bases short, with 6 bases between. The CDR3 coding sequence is TGTGCCAGCAGTTATCCTCCCAATGAGCAGTTCTTC. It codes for CASSYPPNEQFF.

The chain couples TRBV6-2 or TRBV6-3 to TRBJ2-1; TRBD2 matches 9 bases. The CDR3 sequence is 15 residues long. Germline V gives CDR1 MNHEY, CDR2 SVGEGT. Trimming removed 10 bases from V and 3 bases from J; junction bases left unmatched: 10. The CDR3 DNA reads TGTGCCACCGAACCTGCGGGAGGGTTCTACAATGAGCAGTTCTTC. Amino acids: CATEPAGGFYNEQFF.

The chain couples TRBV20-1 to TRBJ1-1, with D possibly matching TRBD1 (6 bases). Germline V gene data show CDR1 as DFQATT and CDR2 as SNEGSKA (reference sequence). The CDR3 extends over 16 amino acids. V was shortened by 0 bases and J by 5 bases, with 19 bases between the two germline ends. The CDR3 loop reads CSAREGARGAYTEAFF. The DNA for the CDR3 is TGCAGTGCTAGAGAGGGGGCAAGGGGGGCGTATACTGAAGCTTTCTTT.

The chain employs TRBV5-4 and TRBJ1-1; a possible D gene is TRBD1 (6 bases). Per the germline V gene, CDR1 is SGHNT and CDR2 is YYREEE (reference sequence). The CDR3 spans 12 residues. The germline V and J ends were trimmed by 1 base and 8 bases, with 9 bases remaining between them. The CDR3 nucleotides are TGTGCCAGCAGCTTGAAGGGGACAGAAGCTTTCTTT. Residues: CASSLKGTEAFF.

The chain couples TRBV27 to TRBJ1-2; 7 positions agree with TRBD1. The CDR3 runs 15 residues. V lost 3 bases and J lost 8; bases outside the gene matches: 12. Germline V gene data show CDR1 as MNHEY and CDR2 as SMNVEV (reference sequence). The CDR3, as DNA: TGTGCCAGCAGTTTGAGGACAGGTTATTCTATCGGCTACACCTTC. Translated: CASSLRTGYSIGYTF.

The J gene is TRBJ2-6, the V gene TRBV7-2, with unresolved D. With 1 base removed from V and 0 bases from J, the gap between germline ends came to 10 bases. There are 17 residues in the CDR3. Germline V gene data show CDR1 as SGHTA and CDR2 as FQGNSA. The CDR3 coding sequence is TGTGCCAGCAGCTTAGAGGTCTCGCACTCTGGGGCCAACGTCCTGACTTTC. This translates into CASSLEVSHSGANVLTF. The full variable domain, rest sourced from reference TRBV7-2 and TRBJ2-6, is GAGVSQSPSNKVTEKGKDVELRCDPISGHTALYWYRQSLGQGLEFLIYFQGNSAPDKSGLPSDRFSAERTGGSVSTLTIQRTQQEDSAVYLCASSLEVSHSGANVLTFGAGSRLTVL.

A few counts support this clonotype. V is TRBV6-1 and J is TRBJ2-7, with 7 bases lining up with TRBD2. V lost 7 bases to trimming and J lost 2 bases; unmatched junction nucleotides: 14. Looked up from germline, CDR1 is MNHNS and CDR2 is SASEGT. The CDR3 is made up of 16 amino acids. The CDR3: CASTPGGSGLPYEQYF. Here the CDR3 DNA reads TGTGCCAGCACCCCAGGTGGTAGCGGGTTACCCTACGAGCAGTACTTC.

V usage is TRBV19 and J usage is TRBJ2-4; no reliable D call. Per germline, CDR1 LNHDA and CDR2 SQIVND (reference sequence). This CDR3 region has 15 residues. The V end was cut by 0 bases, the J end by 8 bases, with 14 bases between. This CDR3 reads CASSIDMVLMDIQYF. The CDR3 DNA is TGTGCCAGTAGTATAGATATGGTTTTGATGGACATTCAGTACTTC.

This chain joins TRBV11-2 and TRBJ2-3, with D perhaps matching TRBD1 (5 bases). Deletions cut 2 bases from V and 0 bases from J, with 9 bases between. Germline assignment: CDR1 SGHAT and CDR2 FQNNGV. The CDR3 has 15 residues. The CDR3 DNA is TGTGCCAGCAGCTTAAGGCAGGGAAGCACAGATACGCAGTATTTT. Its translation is CASSLRQGSTDTQYF.

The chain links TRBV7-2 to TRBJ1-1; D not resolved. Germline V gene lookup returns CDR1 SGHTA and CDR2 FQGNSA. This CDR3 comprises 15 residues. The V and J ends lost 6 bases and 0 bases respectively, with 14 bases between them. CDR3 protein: CASSPPRGMNTEAFF. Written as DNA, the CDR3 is TGTGCCAGCAGTCCCCCCCGAGGTATGAACACTGAAGCTTTCTTT. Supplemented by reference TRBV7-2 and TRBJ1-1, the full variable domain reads GAGVSQSPSNKVTEKGKDVELRCDPISGHTALYWYRQSLGQGLEFLIYFQGNSAPDKSGLPSDRFSAERTGGSVSTLTIQRTQQEDSAVYLCASSPPRGMNTEAFFGQGTRLTVV.

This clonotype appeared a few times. The CDR3 DNA follows: TGTGCCAGCAGTGGCGTCGGGAGCAATGAGGATGAGCAGTTCTTC. This codes for CASSGVGSNEDEQFF. The chain recombines TRBV27 with TRBJ2-1; D perhaps matches TRBD2 (6 bases). The V end lost 5 bases, the J end lost 8 bases, and 19 bases lay between the germline ends. Germline V CDR1 and CDR2: MNHEY, SMNVEV (reference sequence). This CDR3 has 15 amino acids.

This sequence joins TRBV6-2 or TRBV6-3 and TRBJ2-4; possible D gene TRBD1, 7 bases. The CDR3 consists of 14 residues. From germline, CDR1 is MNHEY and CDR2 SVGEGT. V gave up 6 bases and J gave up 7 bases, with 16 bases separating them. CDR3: CASRIVTGRNIQYF. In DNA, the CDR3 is TGTGCCAGCAGAATAGTGACAGGGAGGAACATTCAGTACTTC.

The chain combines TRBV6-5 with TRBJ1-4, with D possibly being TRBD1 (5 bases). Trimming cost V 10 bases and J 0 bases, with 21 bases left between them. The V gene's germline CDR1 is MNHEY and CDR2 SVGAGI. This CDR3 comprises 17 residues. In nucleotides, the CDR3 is TGTGCCACCGCCGGGAGCGGGGACTTAACAACTAATGAAAAACTGTTTTTT. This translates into CATAGSGDLTTNEKLFF.

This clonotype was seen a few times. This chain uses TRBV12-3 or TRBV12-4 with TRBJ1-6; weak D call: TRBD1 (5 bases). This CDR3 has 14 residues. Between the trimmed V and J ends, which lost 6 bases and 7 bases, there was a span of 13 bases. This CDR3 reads CASRFRDPNSPLHF. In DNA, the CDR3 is TGTGCCAGCAGGTTCAGGGACCCCAATTCACCCCTCCACTTT.

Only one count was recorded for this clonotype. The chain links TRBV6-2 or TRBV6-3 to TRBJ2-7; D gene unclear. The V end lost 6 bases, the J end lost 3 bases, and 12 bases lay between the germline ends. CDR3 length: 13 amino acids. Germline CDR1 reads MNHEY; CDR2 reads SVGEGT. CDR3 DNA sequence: TGTGCCAGCAGAAGACCCCACTTCTACGAGCAGTACGTC. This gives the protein CASRRPHFYEQYV.

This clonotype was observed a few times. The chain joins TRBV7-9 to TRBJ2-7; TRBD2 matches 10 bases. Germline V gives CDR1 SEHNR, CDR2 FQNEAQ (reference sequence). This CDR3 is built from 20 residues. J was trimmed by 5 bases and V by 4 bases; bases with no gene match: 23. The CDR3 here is CASSSTLQQTSGQSVHEQYF. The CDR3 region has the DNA TGTGCCAGCAGCTCTACTCTGCAGCAGACTAGCGGGCAATCAGTCCACGAGCAGTACTTC.

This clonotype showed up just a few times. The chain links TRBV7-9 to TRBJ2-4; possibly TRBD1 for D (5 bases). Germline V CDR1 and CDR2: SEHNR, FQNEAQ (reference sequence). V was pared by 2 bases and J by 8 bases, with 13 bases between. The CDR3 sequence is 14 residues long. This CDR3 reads CASSLSQGLDIQYF. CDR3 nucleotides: TGTGCCAGCAGCTTATCGCAGGGCTTAGACATTCAGTACTTC.

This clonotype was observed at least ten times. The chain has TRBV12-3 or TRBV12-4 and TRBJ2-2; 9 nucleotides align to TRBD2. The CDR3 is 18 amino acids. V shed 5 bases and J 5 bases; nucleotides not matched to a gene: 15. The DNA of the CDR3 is TGTGCCAGCAGTGCAACAAGCCTAGCGGGAACTAGGACCGGGGAGCTGTTTTTT. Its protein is CASSATSLAGTRTGELFF.

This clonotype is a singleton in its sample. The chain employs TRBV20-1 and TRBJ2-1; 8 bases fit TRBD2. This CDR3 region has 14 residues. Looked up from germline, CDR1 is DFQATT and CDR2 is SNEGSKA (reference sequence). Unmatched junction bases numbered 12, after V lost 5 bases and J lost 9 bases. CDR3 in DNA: TGCAGTGCTCTATCAAGGACTAGCCGGTTTGAGCAGTTCTTC. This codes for CSALSRTSRFEQFF.

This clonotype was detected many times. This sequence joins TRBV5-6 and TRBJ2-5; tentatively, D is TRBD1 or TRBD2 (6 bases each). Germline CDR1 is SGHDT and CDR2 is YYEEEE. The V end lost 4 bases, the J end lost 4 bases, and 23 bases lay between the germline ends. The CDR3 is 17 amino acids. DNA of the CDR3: TGTGCCAGCAGCCCATCGTGGGGGGACATTAAAAGAGAGACCCAGTACTTC. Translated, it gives CASSPSWGDIKRETQYF. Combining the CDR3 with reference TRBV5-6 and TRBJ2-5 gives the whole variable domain DAGVTQSPTHLIKTRGQQVTLRCSPKSGHDTVSWYQQALGQGPQFIFQYYEEEERQRGNFPDRFSGHQFPNYSSELNVNALLLGDSALYLCASSPSWGDIKRETQYFGPGTRLLVL.

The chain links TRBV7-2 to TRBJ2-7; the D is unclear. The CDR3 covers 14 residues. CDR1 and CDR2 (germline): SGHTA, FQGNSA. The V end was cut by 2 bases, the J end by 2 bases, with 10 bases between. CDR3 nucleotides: TGTGCCAGCAGCTTAAATCAAGGCCCCTACGAGCAGTACTTC. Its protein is CASSLNQGPYEQYF.